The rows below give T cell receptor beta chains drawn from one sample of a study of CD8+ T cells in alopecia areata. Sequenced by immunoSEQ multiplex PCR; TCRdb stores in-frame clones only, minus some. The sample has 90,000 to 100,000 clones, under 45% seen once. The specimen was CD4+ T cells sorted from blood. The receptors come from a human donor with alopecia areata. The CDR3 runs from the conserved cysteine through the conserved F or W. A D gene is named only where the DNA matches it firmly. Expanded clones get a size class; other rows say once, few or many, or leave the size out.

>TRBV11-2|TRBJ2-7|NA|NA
TGTGCCAGCAGCATTGACCGATCCTACGAGCAGTACTTC
CASSIDRSYEQYF
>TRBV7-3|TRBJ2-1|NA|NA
TGTGCCAGCAGCCCGGACAGAAGCTCCTACAATGAGCAGTTCTTC
CASSPDRSSYNEQFF
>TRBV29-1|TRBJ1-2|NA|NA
TGCAGCGTTGGAGTCCAAGGCAGCGTAAGCTATGGCTACACCTTC
CSVGVQGSVSYGYTF
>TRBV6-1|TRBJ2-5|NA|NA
TGTGCCAGCAGTGCCCGCGAGGCTGAGACCCAGTACTTC
CASSAREAETQYF
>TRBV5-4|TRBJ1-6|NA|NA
TGTGCCAGCAGCCTTGAGGGCCGGGGAAGTTCACCCCTCCACTTT
CASSLEGRGSSPLHF
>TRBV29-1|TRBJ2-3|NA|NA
TGCAGCGTTGATGGGTGGGGTACAGATACGCAGTATTTT
CSVDGWGTDTQYF
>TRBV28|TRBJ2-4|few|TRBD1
TGTGCCAGCAGTGAGGGGGCTGAAAACATTCAGTACTTC
CASSEGAENIQYF
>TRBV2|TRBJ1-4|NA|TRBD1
TGTGCCAGCAGTGCTGACAGGGGGTCGGGGGAAAAACTGTTTTTT
CASSADRGSGEKLFF
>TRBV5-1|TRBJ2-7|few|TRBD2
TGCGCCAGCAGCACTAGCGGGGCCTCCTACGAGCAGTACTTC
CASSTSGASYEQYF
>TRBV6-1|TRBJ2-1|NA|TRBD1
TGTGCCATTCACCCGCGACAGGGTGGATCCCATGAGCAGTTCTTC
CAIHPRQGGSHEQFF
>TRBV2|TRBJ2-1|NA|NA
TGTGCCAGCAGTGTCGGCGGGCGCTCCTACAATGAGCAGTTCTTC
CASSVGGRSYNEQFF
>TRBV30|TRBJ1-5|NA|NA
TGTGCCTGGAGGGTAGGGAATCAGCCCCAGCATTTT
CAWRVGNQPQHF
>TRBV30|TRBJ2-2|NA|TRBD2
TGTGCCTGGAGCAAAATTGGAGGACTAGCCGGCGGGGAGCTGTTTTTT
CAWSKIGGLAGGELFF
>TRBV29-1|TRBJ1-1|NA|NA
TGCAGCGTTGGGGCAGAGGAAGCTTTCTTT
CSVGAEEAFF
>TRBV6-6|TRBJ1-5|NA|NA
TGTGCCAGCAGTTACATACAGCACAATCAGCCCCAGCATTTT
CASSYIQHNQPQHF
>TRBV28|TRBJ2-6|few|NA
TGTGCCAGCGTCCCCAGCAACTCTGGGGCCAACGTCCTGACTTTC
CASVPSNSGANVLTF